Listed below are T cell receptor beta chains from one sample, sequenced in a study of T cells expressing NK-cell markers. TCRdb reprocessed the 5' RACE reads; each CDR3 protein has one entry and no DNA is given. The sample table includes 200,000 to 300,000 distinct CDR3 sequences. The sequenced sample consisted of blood T cells: a sorted CD56 or NKG2C T cell subset, CD4+ or CD8+ T cells, or bulk PBMC T cells (not recorded which). These receptors were collected from a woman aged 18 to 75 in good health. The CDR3 runs from the conserved cysteine through the conserved F or W. Size tells how often a clone was seen (once, few, many) or the class of an expanded clone, and some rows leave it out.

cdr3_aa j_call clone_size v_call
CASSLNRESIQYF TRBJ2-4 medium-sized TRBV5-1
CSASRGQYNEQFF TRBJ2-1 - TRBV20-1
CASSPLAGSSTDTQYF TRBJ2-3 - TRBV7-8
CASSFQGGDYGYTF TRBJ1-2 - TRBV7-8
CASSSGQSGVGAEAFF TRBJ1-1 - TRBV11-2
CSVDQGVAYGYTF TRBJ1-2 - TRBV29-1
CAWSQGADTQYF TRBJ2-3 - TRBV30
CASSPEGKGPGEKLFF TRBJ1-4 - TRBV18
CASSSAPPLGTEAFF TRBJ1-1 - TRBV5-5
CSASEFGADTQYF TRBJ2-3 - TRBV20-1
CSARGGPSGQSTDTQYF TRBJ2-3 - TRBV20-1
CASSPGINTDTQYF TRBJ2-3 - TRBV7-2
CATSRVRAGGPLGNEQFF TRBJ2-1 - TRBV15
CSASAGKSNQPQHF TRBJ1-5 - TRBV20-1
CASSLVRDSPLHF TRBJ1-6 - TRBV3-1
CASRVTSGEETQYF TRBJ2-5 - TRBV12-3/TRBV12-4
CASSMYRQGPSTDTQYF TRBJ2-3 - TRBV12-3/TRBV12-4
CASSLAGRGSTEQFF TRBJ2-1 - TRBV5-1
CASRDRGIGYGYTF TRBJ1-2 - TRBV3-1
CASTSMGQLTYGYTF TRBJ1-2 - TRBV6-1
CSARPGQGESPLHF TRBJ1-6 - TRBV20-1
CASSETAGTDTQYF TRBJ2-3 - TRBV7-2
CASSLFSEETQYF TRBJ2-5 - TRBV9
CASRTSSFNEQFF TRBJ2-1 - TRBV6-1
CASSELQGRTEAFF TRBJ1-1 - TRBV10-2
CSAKPGQGGVKAFF TRBJ1-1 - TRBV20-1
CATSDPTGPGEKLFF TRBJ1-4 - TRBV24-1
CASSLGQINTGELFF TRBJ2-2 - TRBV5-6
CATGRTDRGFNQPQHF TRBJ1-5 - TRBV15
CSARDRVRSGNTIYF TRBJ1-3 - TRBV20-1
CASSVASGGLRYNEQFF TRBJ2-1 - TRBV9
CASSPLGRGDEQFF TRBJ2-1 - TRBV18
CASSSGVGNIQYF TRBJ2-4 - TRBV6-2/TRBV6-3
CASSTGLAIQETQYF TRBJ2-5 - TRBV7-2
CASSEGPGASYGYTF TRBJ1-2 - TRBV6-1
CASSSNRRSFGHGYTF TRBJ1-2 - TRBV9
CASSEPGYTEAFF TRBJ1-1 - TRBV2
CSARGAEYEQYF TRBJ2-7 - TRBV20-1
CASSAGLDYEQYF TRBJ2-7 - TRBV12-3/TRBV12-4
CASSQLKGSGELFF TRBJ2-2 - TRBV23-1
CASSQESILSTDTQYF TRBJ2-3 - TRBV4-2
CASSGLTGGEQFF TRBJ2-1 - TRBV18
CATSDLGPTLAGVPYNEQFF TRBJ2-1 - TRBV24-1
CASSPPVAGFGELFF TRBJ2-2 - TRBV18
CASSPLLGRSPKNIQYF TRBJ2-4 - TRBV18
CASSLETGSGAKNIQYF TRBJ2-4 - TRBV5-1
CASSPRQGQGQGYTF TRBJ1-2 - TRBV7-2
CASKGDYGYTF TRBJ1-2 - TRBV6-5
CASSLANGGEKLFF TRBJ1-4 - TRBV7-2
CAWSRDRTGDTGELFF TRBJ2-2 - TRBV30
CASSSTNGASNQPQHF TRBJ1-5 - TRBV5-5
CASSVDSRNTIYF TRBJ1-3 - TRBV9
CASSISGVGGYTF TRBJ1-2 - TRBV7-3
CASSLDPAGGETQYF TRBJ2-5 - TRBV4-1
CASSSVIGAGYTF TRBJ1-2 - TRBV7-9